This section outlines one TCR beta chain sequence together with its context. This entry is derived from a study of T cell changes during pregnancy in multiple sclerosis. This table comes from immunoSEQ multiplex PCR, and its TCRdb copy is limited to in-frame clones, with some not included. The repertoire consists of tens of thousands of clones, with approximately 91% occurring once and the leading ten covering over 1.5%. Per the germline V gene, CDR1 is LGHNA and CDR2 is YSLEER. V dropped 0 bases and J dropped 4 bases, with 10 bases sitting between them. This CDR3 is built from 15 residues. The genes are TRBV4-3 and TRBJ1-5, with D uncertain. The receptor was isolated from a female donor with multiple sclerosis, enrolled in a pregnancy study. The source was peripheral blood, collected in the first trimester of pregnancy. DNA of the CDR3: TGCGCCAGCAGCCAAGATGGGCAGAGAAATCAGCCCCAGCATTTT. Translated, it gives CASSQDGQRNQPQHF.